This TCR beta chain was captured in a study of CD8+CD57+ T cells in acquired aplastic anemia. Whole-study context: Sorted CD4+ plus CD8+ cells gave DNA averaging approximately 2.9 ug.

Study observations and caveats: It was found that about 31 CD8+ CDR3 sequences were shared between patients and controls. Between the patient and control groups, CD8+ Simpson's diversity did not differ significantly.

Concerning this clonotype: Antigen specificity is unknown. The CDR3 ends on some other residue instead of the conserved phenylalanine or tryptophan, so this is likely a read error.

Profiles of TCR beta VDJ and CDR3 were generated from a genomic DNA template. TCRdb fed the reads into MiXCR, producing one record per CDR3 protein. The sample lists 200,000 to 300,000 distinct CDR3 sequences, around 82% occurring once. Whoever was chosen for sequencing had shown CD8+CD57+ cell expansion by flow cytometry. Every patient presented with severe acquired aplastic anemia. Trimming cost V 5 bases and J 4 bases, with 8 bases left between them. This CDR3 region has 12 residues. Germline CDR1 is SGHTA and CDR2 is FQGNSA. Sequenced: sorted CD4+, CD8+, or CD8+CD57+ T cells (not recorded which) from PBMCs. J is TRBJ1-2 and V is TRBV7-2, with D unclear. The TCR sequence derives from a human donor with aplastic anemia. CDR3 sequence: CASSLVSYGYTH. For the CDR3, the DNA is TGTGCCAGCAGCCTAGTGAGCTATGGCTACACCCAC.